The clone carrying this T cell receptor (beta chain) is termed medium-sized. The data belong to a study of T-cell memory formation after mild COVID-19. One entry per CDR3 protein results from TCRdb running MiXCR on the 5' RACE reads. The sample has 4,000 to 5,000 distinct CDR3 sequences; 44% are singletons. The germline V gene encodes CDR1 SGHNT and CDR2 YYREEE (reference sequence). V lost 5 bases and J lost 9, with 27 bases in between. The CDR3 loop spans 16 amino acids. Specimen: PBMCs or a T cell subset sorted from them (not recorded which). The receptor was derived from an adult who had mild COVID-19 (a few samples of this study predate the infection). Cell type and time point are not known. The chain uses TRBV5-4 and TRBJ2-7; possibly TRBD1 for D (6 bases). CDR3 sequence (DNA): TGTGCCAGCAGGCCAATCCCCGGGACACACTTAAGTGGGCAGTACTTC. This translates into CASRPIPGTHLSGQYF.